Many counts were recorded for the clone carrying this TCR beta chain. What it binds is unknown. The sample belongs to a study of human T cells and chemical hapten exposure. Study context: The sensitizer, 2% DPC, was used on around 2 cm by around 2 cm of upper inner arm skin. Once 0.01% DPC had been applied to the upper back by patch test, readings were taken at 6 days.

Between the trimmed V and J ends, which lost 4 bases and 6 bases, there was a span of 21 bases. This CDR3 spans 16 amino acids. Germline V CDR1 and CDR2: MGHRA, YSYEKL. General study results and limits: The study found that DPC sensitization did not change TCRs above 1 in 1000 frequency.

In TCRdb, the RACE reads were re-called with MiXCR into one record per CDR3 protein. This table holds hundreds of thousands of distinct CDR3 sequences, 6% to 7% found once. Time point given: patch test 2, 6 weeks after DPC sensitization. The treatment denotes: therapeutic diphenylcyclopropenone sensitization with weekly scalp DPC. This sequence originates from a woman between 18 and 29 years old with alopecia areata. Some clones in this sample may be carry-over from other donors' samples. Sample: whole blood, taken in connection with sensitization to the hapten diphenylcyclopropenone (DPC). The V and J genes are TRBV4-1 and TRBJ1-1; D is unresolved. CDR3 sequence (DNA): TGCGCCAGCAGCCCCCTTACCTATGCGGACCGGTCTGAAGCTTTCTTT. As protein: CASSPLTYADRSEAFF.